A selection of T cell receptor beta chains follows, all from one sample in a study of blood T cell repertoires in COVID-19. TCRdb's copy holds only in-frame clones and misses some; the assay was immunoSEQ multiplex PCR. The table shows approximately 300,000 clones, with roughly 90% occurring only once. Sequencing was done on a sample of peripheral blood. These receptors all stem from a woman aged 45-59 years with active or convalescent COVID-19. The CDR3 runs from the conserved cysteine through the conserved F or W. D genes are given only for firm matches. Clone size appears in some rows only: once, few, many, or a class for an expanded clone.

d_gene	v_gene	j_gene	len	abundance	CDR3aa	CDR3nt
-	TRBV9	TRBJ1-3	16	-	CASSVAQGLGENTIYF	TGTGCCAGCAGCGTAGCTCAGGGGCTTGGGGAAAACACCATATATTTT
TRBD2	TRBV5-1	TRBJ2-7	14	-	CASSLLGTSLEQYF	TGCGCCAGCAGCTTGCTCGGGACTAGCTTAGAGCAGTACTTC
-	TRBV6-5	TRBJ1-2	15	-	CASSYRGVANYGYTF	TGTGCCAGCAGTTACCGGGGAGTAGCTAACTATGGCTACACCTTC
TRBD2	TRBV7-3	TRBJ2-1	17	-	CASSLFPRGSGDNEQFF	TGTGCCAGCAGCTTGTTCCCCAGGGGTAGCGGGGACAATGAGCAGTTCTTC
TRBD2	TRBV5-1	TRBJ2-7	14	-	CASSAGTRLYEQYF	TGCGCCAGCAGCGCCGGGACTAGACTCTACGAGCAGTACTTC
-	TRBV7-9	TRBJ1-2	12	-	CASSLGLGAGSF	TGTGCCAGCAGCTTAGGTCTGGGCGCAGGGTCGTTC
TRBD1	TRBV10-3	TRBJ2-5	16	once	CAISESGQGALETQYF	TGTGCCATCAGTGAGTCGGGACAGGGGGCTTTGGAGACCCAGTACTTC
TRBD1	TRBV7-3	TRBJ1-2	13	few	CASSLSGGIGYTF	TGTGCCAGCAGCTTATCAGGGGGCATCGGCTACACCTTC
-	TRBV4-2	TRBJ2-7	15	few	CASRIYSDSLYEQYF	TGTGCCAGCAGGATTTACTCGGACTCCCTTTACGAGCAGTACTTC
TRBD1	TRBV5-5	TRBJ1-1	14	-	CASSGQGRITEAFF	TGTGCCAGCAGCGGACAGGGGCGGATCACTGAAGCTTTCTTT